What follows is one T cell receptor (beta chain) and its context. Its target is unknown. This sample was taken from a study of T cells in localized non-small cell lung cancer. Study-wide points: Among blood samples, higher T cell density accompanied longer overall survival. It was uninvolved adjacent lung that showed the highest T cell clonality, exceeding tumor.

Some clones are missing from TCRdb's copy, which holds only in-frame ones; the method was immunoSEQ multiplex PCR. The sample has 72,000 or so clones, approximately 87% seen once. V lost 0 bases to trimming and J lost 6 bases, with 6 bases between them. The CDR3 consists of 13 residues. The germline V gene encodes CDR1 SGHNT and CDR2 YYREEE (reference sequence). The receptor's source is a male donor older than 55 with stage III squamous cell lung carcinoma. This chain connects TRBV5-4 to TRBJ1-4; D is unclear. The material was peripheral blood, obtained before any cancer treatment. The CDR3 sequence: CASSLGADEKLFF. CDR3 sequence (DNA): TGTGCCAGCAGCTTGGGAGCCGATGAAAAACTGTTTTTT.